This entry lists 24 T cell receptor beta chains sequenced from one sample in a study of long-term antiretroviral therapy in people with HIV. Version v3.0 of the immunoSEQ assay ran at survey level. Measured with immunoSEQ multiplex PCR; TCRdb has only the in-frame clones, and not every one. The sample shows some 13,000 clones, about 80% of them seen only once. The sample consisted of unsorted PBMCs, taken 3.2 years before starting antiretroviral therapy. The receptors come from a man aged 35 to 55 with HIV.

V is TRBV30 and J is TRBJ2-1; 9 bases match TRBD1. Germline assignment: CDR1 GTSNPN and CDR2 SVGIG (reference sequence). Unmatched junction bases numbered 13, after V lost 4 bases and J lost 3 bases. The CDR3 consists of 17 residues. Here the CDR3 DNA reads TGTGCCTGGAACTCGCCGACAGGGGGACAATTCTACAATGAGCAGTTCTTC. Its translation is CAWNSPTGGQFYNEQFF. The entire variable domain, with the rest obtained from reference TRBV30 and TRBJ2-1, is as follows: SQTIHQWPATLVQPVGSPLSLECTVEGTSNPNLYWYRQAAGRGLQLLFYSVGIGQISSEVPQNLSASRPQDRQFILSSKKLLLSDSGFYLCAWNSPTGGQFYNEQFFGPGTRLTVL.

The chain carries TRBV5-1 and TRBJ2-3; possible D gene TRBD1, 6 bases. The CDR3 is 14 amino acids. Trimming shortened V by 0 bases and J by 5 bases, and 10 bases separated the two germline ends. Germline V gene data show CDR1 as SGHRS and CDR2 as YFSETQ. CDR3 bases: TGCGCCAGCAGCTTGGAACAGGGTGTAGATACGCAGTATTTT. Translating it yields CASSLEQGVDTQYF.

The chain couples TRBV19 to TRBJ2-3, with D hard to call. Germline V lookup: CDR1 LNHDA, CDR2 SQIVND (reference sequence). This CDR3 region has 16 residues. Between the trimmed V and J ends, which lost 3 bases and 0 bases, there was a span of 13 bases. The CDR3 coding sequence is TGTGCCAGTAGTATTCAAGGCGGCTTAAGCACAGATACGCAGTATTTT. This sequence encodes CASSIQGGLSTDTQYF.

This clone has a handful of counts. The chain links TRBV7-9 to TRBJ1-5; unclear D gene. Germline CDR1 reads SEHNR; CDR2 reads FQNEAQ (reference sequence). The ends were cut back, 7 bases at V and 6 bases at J, with 19 bases in the middle. The CDR3 extends over 15 amino acids. The CDR3 sequence: CASTHTPRCIQPQHF. The CDR3 DNA sequence: TGTGCCAGCACCCACACCCCTAGGTGCATTCAGCCCCAGCATTTT.

The V gene is TRBV28, the J gene TRBJ2-5; the D gene is possibly TRBD1 (6 bases). There are 14 residues in the CDR3. V was shortened by 5 bases and J by 2 bases, with 12 bases between the two germline ends. Germline V gives CDR1 MDHEN, CDR2 SYDVKM. For the CDR3, the DNA is TGTGCCAGCAGTCCCCAGGGGTCACAAGAGACCCAGTACTTC. Translating gives CASSPQGSQETQYF.

The count of this clone is one. The rearrangement links TRBV6-1 to TRBJ1-2; D is perhaps TRBD1 (5 bases). V shed 2 bases and J shed 7 bases, with 17 bases lying between them. CDR1 is MNHNS, CDR2 SASEGT, per germline. The length of the CDR3 is 15 residues. The CDR3 nucleotides read TGTGCCAGCAGTGAATTTTGGGACGGAGGAGTTGGCTACACCTTC. Its translation: CASSEFWDGGVGYTF.

This clone was found a few times. This chain connects TRBV5-1 to TRBJ1-2, with 7 positions matching TRBD1. In germline, CDR1 is SGHRS, CDR2 YFSETQ. The CDR3 has 14 residues. The junction had 5 bases not matched to a gene; V was cut back by 4 bases and J by 2 bases. The CDR3 nucleotides are TGCGCCAGCAGCGCCACGACAGGGAACTATGGCTACACCTTC. It yields the protein CASSATTGNYGYTF.

The chain carries TRBV2 and TRBJ1-6; TRBD1 matches 7 bases. Per the germline V gene, CDR1 is SNHLY and CDR2 is FYNNEI. This CDR3 spans 14 amino acids. V was clipped by 6 bases and J by 10 bases; unmatched bases: 9. CDR3 residues: CASRGTVPISPLHF. CDR3 coding DNA: TGTGCCAGCAGGGGGACAGTACCGATCTCACCCCTCCACTTT.

CDR3 sequence: CAWSLQGQGGSEQYF. DNA of the CDR3: TGTGCCTGGAGTCTCCAAGGACAGGGGGGCTCCGAGCAGTACTTC. The V gene is TRBV30, the J gene TRBJ2-7; TRBD1 aligns across 10 bases. The V gene end was trimmed by 2 bases and the J gene end by 6 bases; junction bases not matched to a gene: 10. The CDR3 has 15 amino acids. Looked up from germline, CDR1 is GTSNPN and CDR2 is SVGIG (reference sequence).

The CDR3 nucleotides are TGTGCCAGCAGCACTAGCGGGGGCACAGATACGCAGTATTTT. Translated: CASSTSGGTDTQYF. The chain joins TRBV11-2 to TRBJ2-3; TRBD2 agrees at 10 bases. In germline, CDR1 is SGHAT, CDR2 FQNNGV. V trimming: 5 bases; J trimming: 1 base; junction bases outside the gene matches: 0. The CDR3 runs to 14 residues.

J is TRBJ1-2 and V is TRBV11-2; tentatively, D is TRBD1 (6 bases). CDR3 length equals 13 residues. V lost 1 base, J lost 7 bases, and 10 bases lay in between. The germline V gene encodes CDR1 SGHAT and CDR2 FQNNGV. DNA of the CDR3: TGTGCCAGCAGCTTAGCTTCGGGGGCTGGCTACACCTTC. Translated, it gives CASSLASGAGYTF.

Judged by abundance, this clone is large. The chain links TRBV5-1 to TRBJ1-4, with 7 bases aligning to TRBD1. Trimming removed 2 bases from V and 4 bases from J; junction bases left unmatched: 8. Germline lookup yields CDR1 SGHRS and CDR2 YFSETQ. There are 16 residues in the CDR3. Here the CDR3 reads CASSFPRTGLNEKLFF. The DNA for the CDR3 is TGCGCCAGCAGCTTTCCCCGGACAGGCCTTAATGAAAAACTGTTTTTT. The complete variable domain, with remaining parts taken from reference TRBV5-1 and TRBJ1-4, reads KAGVTQTPRYLIKTRGQQVTLSCSPISGHRSVSWYQQTPGQGLQFLFEYFSETQRNKGNFPGRFSGRQFSNSRSEMNVSTLELGDSALYLCASSFPRTGLNEKLFFGSGTQLSVL.

The CDR3 sequence is CASSMDSYYGYTF. DNA for the CDR3: TGCGCCAGCAGTATGGACAGCTACTATGGCTACACCTTC. V and J are TRBV10-2 and TRBJ1-2; possible D gene TRBD1, 6 bases. The germline V gene encodes CDR1 WSHSY and CDR2 SAAADI. V lost 5 bases to trimming and J lost 3 bases, with 10 bases between them. The CDR3 totals 13 residues.

This sequence joins TRBV19 and TRBJ2-2; TRBD1 matches at 7 bases. The trim removed 9 bases at V and 0 bases at J, leaving 4 bases unmatched. This CDR3 region has 14 residues. Looked up from germline, CDR1 is LNHDA and CDR2 is SQIVND (reference sequence). The CDR3 loop reads CASRQGPNTGELFF. The CDR3 DNA sequence: TGTGCCAGCCGACAGGGCCCGAACACCGGGGAGCTGTTTTTT.

This chain joins TRBV7-9 and TRBJ1-1; 8 bases are shared with TRBD1. CDR3 length equals 15 residues. CDR1 SEHNR and CDR2 FQNEAQ come from the germline V gene (reference sequence). Germline trimming cut 1 base from V and 1 base from J; bases unmatched to any gene: 2. This chain's CDR3 is CASSLVGTGNTEAFF. CDR3 bases: TGTGCCAGCAGCTTAGTCGGGACAGGGAACACTGAAGCTTTCTTT.

The V call is TRBV2, the J call TRBJ2-3, with D tentatively TRBD2 (5 bases). Trimming pared 6 bases from V and 6 bases from J, leaving 10 bases between. This CDR3 contains 12 residues. From germline, CDR1 is SNHLY and CDR2 FYNNEI. The CDR3 coding sequence is TGTGCCAGCAGGAGGGAAGGCGATACGCAGTATTTT. Protein product: CASRREGDTQYF.

The chain uses TRBV9 and TRBJ1-2; a possible D gene is TRBD1 (5 bases). The germline gives CDR1 SGDLS, CDR2 YYNGEE. This CDR3 has 14 amino acids. Trimming shortened V by 3 bases and J by 5 bases, and 14 bases separated the two germline ends. The CDR3 reads CASSGSGFSYGYTF. The CDR3 DNA reads as TGTGCCAGCAGCGGTTCAGGGTTCAGTTATGGCTACACCTTC.

V gene TRBV9 combines with J gene TRBJ1-1, with D perhaps TRBD1 (6 bases). Germline CDR1 SGDLS, CDR2 YYNGEE. V was shortened by 4 bases and J by 5 bases, with 15 bases between the two germline ends. The CDR3 extends over 14 amino acids. In DNA, the CDR3 is TGTGCCAGCAGCCCGGACTCAAGGGGGACTGAAGCTTTCTTT. Its translation: CASSPDSRGTEAFF. The whole variable domain, filled in from reference TRBV9 and TRBJ1-1, reads DSGVTQTPKHLITATGQRVTLRCSPRSGDLSVYWYQQSLDQGLQFLIQYYNGEERAKGNILERFSAQQFPDLHSELNLSSLELGDSALYFCASSPDSRGTEAFFGQGTRLTVV.

The J gene is TRBJ2-7, the V gene TRBV9; D may be TRBD2 (6 bases). Trimming removed 0 bases at V and 6 bases at J, with 13 bases between. The germline CDR1 and CDR2 sequences are SGDLS and YYNGEE. CDR3 length: 14 amino acids. CDR3 DNA: TGTGCCAGCAGCGTAGTGGAGGGTCCTGGCGAGCAGTACTTC. Its protein is CASSVVEGPGEQYF.

The chain uses TRBV5-1 and TRBJ2-6; no clear D. This CDR3 spans 14 amino acids. The germline V gene has CDR1 SGHRS and CDR2 YFSETQ. Trimming stripped 4 bases from V and 0 bases from J, with 5 bases between. The DNA for the CDR3 is TGCGCCAGCAGCCACCCCTCTGGGGCCAACGTCCTGACTTTC. It yields the protein CASSHPSGANVLTF.

This chain joins TRBV2 and TRBJ1-5; no clear D. The germline V and J ends were trimmed by 7 bases and 2 bases, with 15 bases remaining between them. Germline lookup yields CDR1 SNHLY and CDR2 FYNNEI. The CDR3 covers 15 residues. The CDR3 DNA follows: TGTGCCAGCACTACGGCCGCCGGTGGCAATCAGCCCCAGCATTTT. It translates to CASTTAAGGNQPQHF.

This clone was seen a few times. The chain employs TRBV14 and TRBJ1-6; unclear D gene. The CDR3 runs 14 residues. V lost 4 bases and J 0 bases, leaving 4 bases between the germline ends. In germline, CDR1 is SGHDN, CDR2 FVKESK. CDR3 coding DNA: TGTGCCAGCAGCCCATCCTCCTATAATTCACCCCTCCACTTT. Its translation: CASSPSSYNSPLHF.

Only one count was recorded for this clone. The rearrangement uses TRBV7-3 and TRBJ2-3; no reliable D call. Germline CDR1 reads SGHTA; CDR2 reads FQGTGA. V was shortened by 5 bases and J by 0 bases, with 9 bases between the two germline ends. The CDR3 runs to 14 residues. CDR3 sequence (DNA): TGTGCCAGCAGCCCGATGTCTAGCACAGATACGCAGTATTTT. Translation: CASSPMSSTDTQYF.

Only a few counts were recorded for this clone. This chain joins TRBV4-1 and TRBJ2-7, with D perhaps matching TRBD2 (6 bases). The CDR3 runs to 16 residues. The germline V gene encodes CDR1 MGHRA and CDR2 YSYEKL. V gave up 1 base and J gave up 2 bases, with 15 bases separating them. The CDR3 DNA follows: TGCGCCAGCAGCCAAGCCTACCCCGGGAGCCCCTACGAGCAGTACTTC. The encoded protein is CASSQAYPGSPYEQYF.